These T cell receptor beta chains were read from a single sample in a study of CD8 T cells in Susac syndrome. TCRdb fed the immunoSEQ multiplex PCR reads into MiXCR, producing one record per CDR3 protein. The sample holds about 200,000 distinct CDR3 sequences, about 94% seen once. Sequenced material: CD4+ T cells from PBMCs. The receptor source for this set is a human donor with multiple sclerosis. CDR3s leave out the opening cysteine and the closing phenylalanine or tryptophan.

v_call	j_call	cdr3_aa
TRBV5-1	TRBJ1-1	ASSSSGGTEAF
TRBV2	TRBJ2-3	ASYSSGTQY
TRBV9	TRBJ2-7	AAQVGGGTYEQY
TRBV30	TRBJ1-1	AWRVGRNTEAF
TRBV12-3/TRBV12-4	TRBJ1-2	ASRDSAWGYT
TRBV7-3	TRBJ1-6	ASSLSSRGSPLH
TRBV6-6	TRBJ2-6	ASIVGGGANVLT
TRBV29-1	TRBJ1-1	SVDRTGKNTEAF
TRBV5-4	TRBJ2-6	ASSLDSHSGANVLT
TRBV11-2	TRBJ1-2	ASSFPTGRPNYGYT
TRBV20-1	TRBJ1-6	SARVITGPGGSPLH
TRBV28	TRBJ2-5	ASSSLTRTQY
TRBV18	TRBJ1-1	ASSPGELNTEAF
TRBV6-5	TRBJ1-2	ASSNRGNYGYT
TRBV2	TRBJ1-5	ASSDGQPQH
TRBV9	TRBJ1-2	ASAPRGDYGYT
TRBV30	TRBJ1-6	AWSPPWPGGNSPLH
TRBV7-9	TRBJ1-1	ASSLGLGLSTEAF
TRBV3-1	TRBJ2-7	ASSQRVGTGLKGHYEQY
TRBV20-1	TRBJ2-4	SARDGRRDIQY
TRBV7-9	TRBJ1-4	ASSFIPGQGPNEKLF
TRBV30	TRBJ1-6	AWEGQHNSPLH
TRBV20-1	TRBJ2-3	SANPPPGLGVVYTQY
TRBV28	TRBJ2-7	ASTPHGRRAGEQY
TRBV11-2	TRBJ2-1	ASSLTGGGPGNEQF
TRBV20-1	TRBJ2-1	SARDRGVGF
TRBV14	TRBJ2-1	ASSLISGRNNEQF
TRBV7-3	TRBJ2-1	ASSLDRDREQF
TRBV4-3	TRBJ2-3	ASSQTPNPTDTQY
TRBV11-3	TRBJ2-7	ASSSGRDSYEQY
TRBV7-9	TRBJ1-4	ASSLGTGAPQLSEKLF
TRBV14	TRBJ2-5	ASSHFKETQY
TRBV30	TRBJ2-7	ARQGLSYEQY
TRBV12-3/TRBV12-4	TRBJ1-5	ASTQGGGSNQPQH
TRBV3-1	TRBJ2-1	ASSRRDWLNEQF
TRBV7-7	TRBJ2-1	ASSLGGGVYNEQF
TRBV20-1	TRBJ2-7	SAVGGLFPYEQY
TRBV5-4	TRBJ2-5	ASSTGLAGGEVEETQY
TRBV29-1	TRBJ2-3	SIQGQTSTDTQY
TRBV30	TRBJ1-2	AWRSSPLARLNYGYT
TRBV7-3	TRBJ1-1	ASSAGPNTEAF
TRBV20-1	TRBJ2-7	SALLAGVYEQY
TRBV30	TRBJ1-6	AWMLGTANSPLH
TRBV7-9	TRBJ1-1	ASSGTGLLTEAF
TRBV21-1	TRBJ2-7	ASSKAGTGRLEASYEQY
TRBV29-1	TRBJ2-1	SVDSWSSGGRRSYNEQF
TRBV20-1	TRBJ2-7	SAGRLGQGAVEQY
TRBV29-1	TRBJ1-5	SVPAKQGDNQPQH
TRBV29-1	TRBJ1-1	SVAAGTNTEAF
TRBV29-1	TRBJ1-1	SVDGQGSEAF
TRBV6-5	TRBJ1-5	ASSFRGGPSNQPQH
TRBV18	TRBJ2-1	ASSPSGTSSYNEQF